The 27 T cell receptor beta chains below come from one sample, sequenced in a study of T-cell reconstitution after alpha-beta-depleted transplantation in children. Construction of the TCRbeta library involved unique molecular identifiers. TCRdb independently ran MiXCR on the PCR reads; one entry per CDR3 protein. The data hold 500,000 or so distinct CDR3 sequences, with roughly 33% observed a single time. Sequences were derived from PBMCs from the stem cell graft donor, sampled from the stem cell graft. The origin of the receptors is a human donor who donated a stem cell graft to a child with aplastic anemia.

This clonotype was counted a few times. CDR3 region: CASSRTSGSDTQYF. CDR3 sequence (DNA): TGCGCCAGCAGCCGAACCAGCGGGAGTGATACGCAGTATTTT. The chain joins TRBV4-3 to TRBJ2-3; 8 nucleotides line up with TRBD2. CDR3 length: 14 residues. The V and J ends lost 4 bases and 6 bases, in that order; junction bases with no gene match: 6. Germline assignment: CDR1 LGHNA and CDR2 YSLEER.

This clonotype was picked up a small number of times. This chain links TRBV7-3 with TRBJ2-7, with 10 bases that match TRBD2. Trimming removed 1 base from V and 6 bases from J; junction bases left unmatched: 18. This CDR3 region has 19 residues. CDR1 and CDR2 from the germline V gene are SGHTA and FQGTGA. The CDR3 spells CASSLRGAGGPGSRTEQYF. The DNA for the CDR3 is TGTGCCAGCAGCTTAAGGGGAGCGGGAGGGCCCGGTTCTAGGACCGAGCAGTACTTC.

The chain links TRBV3-1 to TRBJ1-5, with D tentatively TRBD1 (6 bases). This CDR3 is 13 amino acids long. Germline V gene lookup returns CDR1 LGHDT and CDR2 YNNKEL (reference sequence). V was pared by 4 bases and J by 7 bases, with 11 bases between. CDR3 in amino acids: CASSRGGGQPQHF. The CDR3 DNA reads as TGTGCCAGCAGCCGCGGGGGCGGGCAGCCCCAGCATTTT.

V is TRBV5-6 and J is TRBJ1-2; possible D gene TRBD1, 5 bases. Germline-derived CDR1 and CDR2 are SGHDT and YYEEEE. V was cut by 0 bases and J by 7 bases, with 10 bases left in between. The CDR3 is made up of 13 amino acids. The DNA for the CDR3 is TGTGCCAGCAGCTTGGTGGGCCAGGGTGGCTACACCTTC. This translates into CASSLVGQGGYTF.

This chain connects TRBV28 to TRBJ1-1; D not certain. This CDR3 has 14 residues. Deletions cut 7 bases from V and 0 bases from J, with 12 bases between. Germline values: CDR1 MDHEN, CDR2 SYDVKM. CDR3 sequence: CASISSSMNTEAFF. Here the CDR3 DNA reads TGTGCCAGCATTTCAAGTTCCATGAACACTGAAGCTTTCTTT.

This clonotype has just a few counts. The chain is built from TRBV14 and TRBJ2-1, with 16 nucleotides matching TRBD2. The CDR3 loop spans 16 amino acids. The germline gives CDR1 SGHDN, CDR2 FVKESK. V shed 1 base and J 16 bases; nucleotides not matched to a gene: 10. This CDR3 reads CASSQAAGLAGGTSFF. For the CDR3, the DNA is TGTGCCAGCAGCCAAGCGGCGGGACTAGCGGGAGGGACCTCATTCTTC.

The chain employs TRBV29-1 and TRBJ2-3, with TRBD2 identical over 9 bases. CDR1 and CDR2 from the germline V gene are SQVTM and ANQGSEA. The CDR3 contains 16 residues. The V and J ends lost 7 bases and 4 bases, in that order; junction bases with no gene match: 15. The CDR3 loop reads CSAGPGLSGSADTQYF. In DNA, the CDR3 is TGCAGCGCGGGACCGGGACTTAGCGGGAGCGCAGATACGCAGTATTTT.

The V call is TRBV5-5, the J call TRBJ2-3; D is undetermined. The CDR3 is made up of 12 amino acids. Germline V lookup: CDR1 SGHKS, CDR2 YYEKEE (reference sequence). Trimming pared 4 bases from V and 7 bases from J, leaving 10 bases between. The CDR3 DNA reads TGTGCCAGCAGCGAAGGGCTCAATACGCAGTATTTT. It codes for CASSEGLNTQYF.

The CDR3 nucleotides are TGCAGTGCTAGAGGCCCGGGGCGGGTGAACACTGAAGCTTTCTTT. As protein: CSARGPGRVNTEAFF. This chain joins TRBV20-1 and TRBJ1-1, with D possibly TRBD1 on 5 matching bases. The CDR3 runs to 15 residues. Germline V gene sequence: CDR1 DFQATT, CDR2 SNEGSKA (reference sequence). V was trimmed by 1 base and J by 0 bases, leaving 12 bases between them.

By proportion, this clonotype is medium-sized. The J gene is TRBJ2-7, the V gene TRBV7-2; the D gene could be TRBD1 or TRBD2 (5 bases each). Germline-derived CDR1 and CDR2 are SGHTA and FQGNSA. This CDR3 comprises 16 residues. Trimming removed 5 bases at V and 0 bases at J, with 17 bases between. The CDR3 sequence is CASSPWTGPSSYEQYF. The CDR3 DNA follows: TGTGCCAGCAGCCCATGGACGGGGCCAAGCTCCTACGAGCAGTACTTC.

This clonotype has a handful of counts. The V gene is TRBV6-2 or TRBV6-3, the J gene TRBJ2-7; 8 nucleotides line up with TRBD1. The CDR3 sequence is 14 residues long. With 5 bases clipped from V and 3 bases from J, the junction kept 6 bases outside the gene matches. Per the germline V gene, CDR1 is MNHEY and CDR2 is SVGEGT. CDR3 in DNA: TGTGCCAGCAGTATGACAGGGGCCAACTACGAGCAGTACGTC. Protein product: CASSMTGANYEQYV.

This CDR3 is CARPPQAGGAMNEQFF. CDR3 in DNA: TGTGCCAGACCGCCCCAAGCGGGAGGAGCGATGAATGAGCAGTTCTTC. The genes are TRBV3-1 and TRBJ2-1; 9 bases agree with TRBD2. CDR1 LGHDT and CDR2 YNNKEL come from the germline V gene (reference sequence). J lost 7 bases, V lost 9 bases, and 16 bases had no gene match. The CDR3 runs 16 residues.

The chain links TRBV6-2 or TRBV6-3 to TRBJ2-1, with D uncertain. Germline V gives CDR1 MNHEY, CDR2 SVGEGT. With 6 bases removed from V and 7 bases from J, the gap between germline ends came to 13 bases. The CDR3 extends over 13 amino acids. The CDR3 loop is CASSPRERNEQFF. The CDR3 coding sequence is TGTGCCAGCAGCCCCCGAGAGAGGAATGAGCAGTTCTTC.

J is TRBJ1-2 and V is TRBV7-2; D gene ambiguous. V was clipped by 4 bases and J by 7 bases, with 16 bases between them. Germline CDR1 and CDR2: SGHTA and FQGNSA. The CDR3 contains 14 residues. The CDR3 region has the DNA TGTGCCAGCAGCTCCCGGGGAGGGATTAGTGGCTACACCTTC. Translating gives CASSSRGGISGYTF. Drawing the rest from reference TRBV7-2 and TRBJ1-2, the complete variable domain is GAGVSQSPSNKVTEKGKDVELRCDPISGHTALYWYRQSLGQGLEFLIYFQGNSAPDKSGLPSDRFSAERTGGSVSTLTIQRTQQEDSAVYLCASSSRGGISGYTFGSGTRLTVV.

The rearrangement uses TRBV11-2 and TRBJ2-1; 7 bases agree with TRBD2. The CDR3 runs to 16 residues. Germline V CDR1 and CDR2: SGHAT, FQNNGV. V gave up 3 bases and J gave up 5 bases; unmatched junction bases: 10. In DNA form, the CDR3 reads TGTGCCAGCAGCTTTAATCACGGACTAGTAAACAATGAGCAGTTCTTC. Protein product: CASSFNHGLVNNEQFF.

This clonotype was recorded a few times. V gene TRBV15 combines with J gene TRBJ1-2; D is unresolved. Germline CDR1 LNHNV, CDR2 YYDKDF (reference sequence). The CDR3 is 15 residues long. V was trimmed by 0 bases and J by 9 bases, leaving 17 bases between them. Here the CDR3 reads CATSRDLQDRFRYTF. DNA of the CDR3: TGTGCCACCAGCAGAGATCTGCAGGACCGGTTCCGCTACACCTTC.

This clonotype has only a few counts. The genes are TRBV29-1 and TRBJ1-3; a weak D match, TRBD1 (5 bases). The CDR3 has 13 amino acids. The V end lost 1 base, the J end lost 3 bases, and 7 bases lay between the germline ends. Germline values: CDR1 SQVTM, CDR2 ANQGSEA. CDR3 amino acids: CSVEAGVGNTIYF. The CDR3, as DNA: TGCAGCGTTGAAGCGGGGGTTGGAAACACCATATATTTT.

This clonotype was observed a handful of times. This chain joins TRBV9 and TRBJ2-7; D is perhaps TRBD2 (6 bases). Germline CDR1 reads SGDLS; CDR2 reads YYNGEE. Trimming shortened V by 0 bases and J by 6 bases, and 13 bases separated the two germline ends. This CDR3 spans 14 amino acids. The CDR3 is CASSVGVAAGEQYF. The CDR3 DNA is TGTGCCAGCAGCGTAGGGGTAGCGGCGGGCGAGCAGTACTTC.

The gene calls are TRBV6-6 and TRBJ2-7, with TRBD1 matching 7 bases. The germline V gene encodes CDR1 MNHNY and CDR2 SVGAGI (reference sequence). The CDR3 runs to 11 residues. The V gene end was trimmed by 7 bases and the J gene end by 9 bases; junction bases not matched to a gene: 6. The CDR3 sequence: CASITYRGQYV. The CDR3 DNA reads as TGTGCCAGCATCACCTACAGGGGGCAGTACGTC.

This clonotype was picked up a small number of times. This rearrangement joins TRBV14 to TRBJ2-2, with D possibly being TRBD1 (5 bases). The CDR3 sequence is 15 residues long. V gave up 2 bases and J gave up 1 base, with 8 bases separating them. Germline V lookup: CDR1 SGHDN, CDR2 FVKESK. The CDR3 is CASSQLGQNTGELFF. The CDR3 DNA reads TGTGCCAGCAGCCAACTCGGACAGAACACCGGGGAGCTGTTTTTT.

This clonotype was seen only a few times. The gene calls are TRBV7-2 and TRBJ1-3, with a possible D match to TRBD1 (5 bases). The CDR3 length is 15 residues. CDR1 is SGHTA and CDR2 is FQGNSA in the germline V gene. V was trimmed by 5 bases and J by 0 bases, leaving 11 bases between them. The CDR3 nucleotides read TGTGCCAGCAGCCGGGACCCCAACTCTGGAAACACCATATATTTT. Translating gives CASSRDPNSGNTIYF.

This sequence joins TRBV12-3 or TRBV12-4 and TRBJ2-3; D uncertain. The CDR3 runs to 13 residues. V lost 1 base and J 4 bases, leaving 6 bases between the germline ends. The CDR3 region has the DNA TGTGCCAGCAGTTTAGTTATGGCAGATACGCAGTATTTT. It specifies CASSLVMADTQYF.

The rearrangement links TRBV20-1 to TRBJ2-1, with TRBD1 identical over 9 bases. There are 14 residues in the CDR3. Germline lookup yields CDR1 DFQATT and CDR2 SNEGSKA (reference sequence). J gave up 8 bases and V 6 bases, and 11 bases lay outside the gene matches. The CDR3 spells CSAVQGAKGYEQFF. As DNA, the CDR3 is TGCAGTGCCGTACAGGGGGCGAAAGGATATGAGCAGTTCTTC.

The chain joins TRBV30 to TRBJ2-2, with D perhaps matching TRBD1 or TRBD2 (5 bases each). V was cut by 4 bases and J by 6 bases, with 9 bases left in between. This CDR3 has 12 amino acids. Germline CDR1 reads GTSNPN; CDR2 reads SVGIG (reference sequence). Written as DNA, the CDR3 is TGTGCCTGGAACCGGGACGCCGGGGAGCTGTTTTTT. Translation gives CAWNRDAGELFF.

This chain connects TRBV19 to TRBJ1-5, with D uncertain. The V and J ends lost 6 bases and 0 bases respectively, with 9 bases between them. The V gene's germline CDR1 is LNHDA and CDR2 SQIVND (reference sequence). CDR3 length equals 14 residues. The CDR3 nucleotides read TGTGCCAGTAGCGAACAACATAGCAATCAGCCCCAGCATTTT. Translation gives CASSEQHSNQPQHF.

This clonotype was seen many times. V and J are TRBV6-1 and TRBJ1-5; D remains ambiguous. The V gene's germline CDR1 is MNHNS and CDR2 SASEGT. V was trimmed by 1 base and J by 5 bases, leaving 6 bases between them. The CDR3 has 13 residues. This chain's CDR3 is CASSEVVHQPQHF. The CDR3 bases are TGTGCCAGCAGTGAAGTGGTCCATCAGCCCCAGCATTTT.

There are a few counts of this clonotype. The gene calls are TRBV5-1 and TRBJ2-3; D may be TRBD2 (5 bases). The CDR3 totals 15 residues. V was clipped by 2 bases and J by 2 bases, with 12 bases between them. Per germline, CDR1 SGHRS and CDR2 YFSETQ. Here the CDR3 DNA reads TGCGCCAGCAGCTTAGCAAGCGGATACACAGATACGCAGTATTTT. This gives the protein CASSLASGYTDTQYF.